A selection of T cell receptor beta chains follows, all from one sample in a study of coeliac disease. The table came from immunoSEQ multiplex PCR; TCRdb's copy has only in-frame clones and leaves some out. The top ten clones hold roughly 6% of a sample with more than 6,500 clones, 70% to 80% of them seen once. Input material: lamina propria lymphocytes from the gut. These receptors all stem from a man younger than 40 with celiac disease. Each CDR3 is given with its conserved first and last residue. The D gene is left open where the match is weak.

D: TRBD2; length: 15; J: TRBJ2-1; V: TRBV7-2; CDR3: CASSSGVAGGNEQFF
D: NA; length: 15; J: TRBJ1-4; V: TRBV19; CDR3: CASSPQQGVNEKLFF
D: TRBD1; length: 15; J: TRBJ2-7; V: TRBV5-4; CDR3: CASSWSAGTEDEQYF
D: TRBD2; length: 17; J: TRBJ2-1; V: TRBV7-3; CDR3: CASSSQGTSGSHNEQFF
D: NA; length: 13; J: TRBJ2-1; V: TRBV6-5; CDR3: CASSTGTCLKQFF
D: NA; length: 15; J: TRBJ1-5; V: TRBV6-5; CDR3: CASSYSITGNQPQHF
D: NA; length: 14; J: TRBJ2-4; V: TRBV2; CDR3: CASRKVAGKNIQYF
D: TRBD1; length: 16; J: TRBJ1-1; V: TRBV6-6; CDR3: CASSPAPGQGGNEAFF
D: NA; length: 11; J: TRBJ1-1; V: TRBV2; CDR3: CASSTGEKAFF
D: TRBD2; length: 15; J: TRBJ2-3; V: TRBV6-4; CDR3: CASSDGGGATDTQYF
D: NA; length: 14; J: TRBJ2-5; V: TRBV21-1; CDR3: CASSTGLAEETQYF
D: NA; length: 16; J: TRBJ2-2; V: TRBV9; CDR3: CASTSATRGNTGELFF
D: NA; length: 13; J: TRBJ2-1; V: TRBV13; CDR3: CASSLHEIFEQFF
D: TRBD2; length: 13; J: TRBJ2-2; V: TRBV30; CDR3: CASPGLVNGELFF
D: NA; length: 13; J: TRBJ1-5; V: TRBV10-2; CDR3: CATCPGWNQPQHF
D: NA; length: 12; J: TRBJ2-1; V: TRBV30; CDR3: CAWSLGNNEQFF
D: NA; length: 13; J: TRBJ2-5; V: TRBV5-1; CDR3: CASSSSSSETQYF
D: NA; length: 12; J: TRBJ1-1; V: TRBV30; CDR3: CAWRAGNTEAFF
D: NA; length: 14; J: TRBJ2-2; V: TRBV10-3; CDR3: CAISERERAGELFF
D: NA; length: 15; J: TRBJ2-5; V: TRBV7-3; CDR3: CASSLIGLAGETQYF
D: TRBD2; length: 14; J: TRBJ2-1; V: TRBV10-3; CDR3: CAIRVREGYNEQFF
D: TRBD1; length: 14; J: TRBJ1-6; V: TRBV6-5; CDR3: CASSSGGADSPLHF
D: NA; length: 15; J: TRBJ2-5; V: TRBV5-6; CDR3: CASSLGSKSGETQYF
D: NA; length: 14; J: TRBJ1-5; V: TRBV6-1; CDR3: CASRVGDKNQPQHF
D: TRBD1; length: 16; J: TRBJ1-1; V: TRBV7-3; CDR3: CASSQTPTGWSTKAFF
D: NA; length: 18; J: TRBJ1-6; V: TRBV19; CDR3: CASTSRGEVVETNSPLHF
D: TRBD2; length: 15; J: TRBJ2-1; V: TRBV7-9; CDR3: CASSTRLAGGNEQFF
D: NA; length: 15; J: TRBJ2-2; V: TRBV4-1; CDR3: CASSQGRGDTGELFF
D: NA; length: 13; J: TRBJ1-5; V: TRBV2; CDR3: CASSPDSNQPQHF
D: TRBD2; length: 15; J: TRBJ2-1; V: TRBV14; CDR3: CASSSSGRPLDEQFF
D: TRBD1; length: 15; J: TRBJ1-2; V: TRBV5-1; CDR3: CASSSGERQGYGYTF
D: TRBD2; length: 13; J: TRBJ2-7; V: TRBV9; CDR3: CASSSPGRAEQYF
D: NA; length: 14; J: TRBJ2-7; V: TRBV5-4; CDR3: CASSIGLHGYEQYF
D: TRBD1; length: 13; J: TRBJ2-6; V: TRBV6-5; CDR3: CATGTAGANVLTF
D: NA; length: 11; J: TRBJ2-5; V: TRBV5-1; CDR3: CASSFGETQYF
D: NA; length: 19; J: TRBJ1-5; V: TRBV7-8; CDR3: CASSLRASQKKFSNQPQHF
D: NA; length: 16; J: TRBJ2-7; V: TRBV7-9; CDR3: CASSSPARDLSYEQYF
D: NA; length: 11; J: TRBJ1-5; V: TRBV7-6; CDR3: CASSSNQPQHF
D: NA; length: 14; J: TRBJ2-1; V: TRBV6-1; CDR3: CASVEGSSYNEQFF
D: TRBD2; length: 16; J: TRBJ2-5; V: TRBV9; CDR3: CASSVGTSGSQETQYF
D: NA; length: 12; J: TRBJ1-5; V: TRBV6-6; CDR3: CASSLDYQPQHF
D: TRBD2; length: 16; J: TRBJ2-5; V: TRBV30; CDR3: CAWSTGLAGGQETQYF
D: NA; length: 14; J: TRBJ1-4; V: TRBV9; CDR3: CASSVGATNEKLFF
D: NA; length: 16; J: TRBJ2-1; V: TRBV5-1; CDR3: CASSLSGSDWTNEQFF
D: NA; length: 14; J: TRBJ1-5; V: TRBV6-5; CDR3: CASSYSGRNQPQHF
D: TRBD1; length: 17; J: TRBJ2-1; V: TRBV14; CDR3: CASSQPWGDRVSNEQFF
D: TRBD2; length: 16; J: TRBJ2-7; V: TRBV11-2; CDR3: CASSLDRGLAPYEQYF
D: NA; length: 14; J: NA; V: TRBV9; CDR3: CASSGGQGSYEQYF